A selection of T cell receptor beta chains follows, all from one sample in a study of T cell clusters in autoimmune cytopenias. TCRdb reprocessed the multiplex PCR reads and stores each CDR3 protein as one record, lacking DNA. The sample has 3,000 to 4,000 distinct CDR3 sequences; the top ten hold about 40%. The sample taken for sequencing was peripheral blood. The receptors shown here come from a human donor with an autoimmune cytopenia or autoimmune hepatitis (not recorded which). Both conserved end residues are part of each CDR3. Clone sizes are given selectively: once, few, many, or a class where the clone is expanded.

size: -
V: TRBV5-1
J: TRBJ2-6
CDR3: CASSLGASSGANVLTF

size: medium-sized
V: TRBV19
J: TRBJ2-5
CDR3: CASSTGTWNRQETQYF

size: medium-sized
V: TRBV6-5
J: TRBJ2-2
CDR3: CASSYTTSGSSTGELFF

size: medium-sized
V: TRBV27
J: TRBJ2-7
CDR3: CASGVRYEQYF

size: medium-sized
V: TRBV11-3
J: TRBJ2-2
CDR3: CASSMGTTPGELFF

size: medium-sized
V: TRBV27
J: TRBJ1-1
CDR3: CASWRGVEAFF

size: medium-sized
V: TRBV15
J: TRBJ1-3
CDR3: CATSRDSFYTIYF

size: medium-sized
V: TRBV10-3
J: TRBJ2-3
CDR3: CAISAAETQYF

size: medium-sized
V: TRBV10-3
J: TRBJ2-3
CDR3: CAINPGLAGTDTQYF

size: -
V: TRBV6-1
J: TRBJ1-5
CDR3: CASSELTGPNQPQHF

size: -
V: TRBV21-1
J: TRBJ2-7
CDR3: CASSSSWVPPPGRYF

size: medium-sized
V: TRBV27
J: TRBJ1-5
CDR3: CASSLGGNNQPQHF

size: -
V: TRBV7-9
J: TRBJ2-7
CDR3: CASSLRQEASYEQYF

size: medium-sized
V: TRBV12-3/TRBV12-4
J: TRBJ2-2
CDR3: CASSSTNTGELFF

size: medium-sized
V: TRBV12-3/TRBV12-4
J: TRBJ1-5
CDR3: CASSLTGRVQPQHF

size: -
V: TRBV20-1
J: TRBJ2-5
CDR3: CSAPRSGAPEETQYF

size: medium-sized
V: TRBV19
J: TRBJ2-3
CDR3: CASSIQAETDTQYF

size: medium-sized
V: TRBV7-6
J: TRBJ2-1
CDR3: CASSRGQGASNEQFF

size: -
V: TRBV7-9
J: TRBJ1-3
CDR3: CASQGVVGGNTIYF

size: -
V: TRBV24-1
J: TRBJ2-2
CDR3: CATSDYGRNTGELFF

size: -
V: TRBV4-3
J: TRBJ2-4
CDR3: CASSLSRQNLAKNIQYF

size: -
V: TRBV6-2/TRBV6-3
J: TRBJ2-1
CDR3: CASSYSRNGEQFF

size: medium-sized
V: TRBV19
J: TRBJ2-5
CDR3: CASSSGTGTQETQYF

size: medium-sized
V: TRBV5-5
J: TRBJ2-1
CDR3: CASSLAGDSSYNEQFF

size: -
V: TRBV5-6
J: TRBJ2-3
CDR3: CASSLGGASTDTQYF

size: medium-sized
V: TRBV30
J: TRBJ2-3
CDR3: CAGQLDPTDTQYF

size: -
V: TRBV5-1
J: TRBJ2-5
CDR3: CASSLVSQETQYF

size: -
V: TRBV11-2
J: TRBJ2-1
CDR3: CASSLGPFSSYNEQFF

size: medium-sized
V: TRBV29-1
J: TRBJ2-5
CDR3: CSVEGHTLSTQYF

size: medium-sized
V: TRBV18
J: TRBJ2-7
CDR3: CASSAGVYEQYF

size: medium-sized
V: TRBV7-6
J: TRBJ2-1
CDR3: CASSLVPGQGEQFF

size: medium-sized
V: TRBV12-3/TRBV12-4
J: TRBJ1-1
CDR3: CASTRRGSSTEAFF

size: -
V: TRBV27
J: TRBJ2-1
CDR3: CASSLIPQTSGGYNEQFF

size: medium-sized
V: TRBV5-5
J: TRBJ2-3
CDR3: CASSLVGDTQYF

size: medium-sized
V: TRBV24-1
J: TRBJ1-5
CDR3: CATSDFPANQPQHF

size: medium-sized
V: TRBV13
J: TRBJ2-7
CDR3: CASSPDRASYEQYF

size: -
V: TRBV20-1
J: TRBJ1-1
CDR3: CSALSGRTEAFF

size: medium-sized
V: TRBV6-5
J: TRBJ1-5
CDR3: CASTGGDNQPQHF

size: medium-sized
V: TRBV5-6
J: TRBJ1-4
CDR3: CASSLQSSLSNEKLFF

size: -
V: TRBV24-1
J: TRBJ2-7
CDR3: CATSDSDSFYEQYF

size: medium-sized
V: TRBV6-5
J: TRBJ2-5
CDR3: CASSRQASQETQYF